One sample yielded the 5 T cell receptor beta chains listed below, sequenced in a study of breast tumors, draining lymph nodes, adjacent tissues (TCRdb year 2016). The library was obtained by multiplex PCR. TCRdb shows the sequencer as Illumina HiSeq 2000. In-frame beta chains were kept once TCRdb had trimmed the public reads at Q25 with fastp and called clones with MiXCR. Entries that share a CDR3 protein sequence are merged under the most common genes and DNA. The sample table holds under 110,000 distinct CDR3 sequences, of which less than 40% were seen once. 4.5% to 7% of the sample is taken by the ten largest. Lymph node samples came from the axillary draining lymph nodes of breast cancer patients. The source material was axillary lymph node tissue. The receptors originated from a female donor with breast cancer. Some clones in this sample may be carry-over from other donors' samples.

This clonotype has a count of ten or more. This chain joins TRBV20-1 and TRBJ2-2; no clear D gene. The V end lost 0 bases, the J end lost 8 bases, and 7 bases lay between the germline ends. This CDR3 has 12 residues. The germline gives CDR1 DFQATT, CDR2 SNEGSKA (reference sequence). CDR3 in DNA: TGCAGTGCTAGAGATCTTGGAGGGGAGCTGTTTTTT. Translation gives CSARDLGGELFF.

This clonotype has at least ten counts. The chain is built from TRBV20-1 and TRBJ1-6; unclear D gene. Trimming took off 5 bases at V and 5 bases at J, with 7 bases between the two ends. This CDR3 contains 12 residues. Germline CDR1 is DFQATT and CDR2 is SNEGSKA (reference sequence). CDR3 region: CSASSNNSPLHF. The CDR3 DNA reads as TGCAGTGCTTCATCGAATAATTCACCCCTCCACTTT.

This clonotype was counted ten times or more. This sequence joins TRBV11-2 and TRBJ1-4; no definite D call. Per germline, CDR1 SGHAT and CDR2 FQNNGV. The CDR3 loop spans 12 amino acids. The V end lost 5 bases, the J end lost 6 bases, and 7 bases lay between the germline ends. CDR3 nucleotide sequence: TGTGCCAGCAGCCGCTGGGATGAAAAACTGTTTTTT. It yields the protein CASSRWDEKLFF. The whole variable domain, remainder taken from reference TRBV11-2 and TRBJ1-4, is EAGVAQSPRYKIIEKRQSVAFWCNPISGHATLYWYQQILGQGPKLLIQFQNNGVVDDSQLPKDRFSAERLKGVDSTLKIQPAKLEDSAVYLCASSRWDEKLFFGSGTQLSVL.

The rearrangement uses TRBV5-6 and TRBJ1-2; TRBD1 might be the D (5 bases). Trimming removed 1 base at V and 2 bases at J, with 15 bases between. Germline V CDR1 and CDR2: SGHDT, YYEEEE. This CDR3 region has 16 residues. This CDR3 reads CASSLLSGGGNYGYTF. CDR3 coding DNA: TGTGCCAGCAGCTTGCTTAGCGGGGGGGGGAACTATGGCTACACCTTC.

This clonotype was counted ten times or more. The chain has TRBV4-1 and TRBJ2-7, with D possibly being TRBD1 (5 bases). Trimming took 2 bases from V and 6 from J, leaving 14 bases between them. Looked up from germline, CDR1 is MGHRA and CDR2 is YSYEKL. The CDR3 length is 14 residues. The CDR3 is CASSQTQQAGEQYF. Written as DNA, the CDR3 is TGCGCCAGCAGCCAAACGCAACAGGCAGGCGAGCAGTACTTC.